This T cell receptor beta chain was captured in a study of shared T cell receptors in the human thymus. The CDR3 sequence is 15 residues long. The V end lost 3 bases, the J end lost 1 base, and 12 bases lay between the germline ends. Germline V gene data show CDR1 as KGHSH and CDR2 as LQKENI. Data came from immunoSEQ multiplex PCR; TCRdb stores just in-frame clones and leaves some out. The sample yields roughly 710,000 clones, 75% to 90% seen once. This sample also appeared in a second study, on human thymus T cells. That source notes: It was from resections taken during corrective heart surgery that the thymus tissue came. Repertoires from thymus and blood appeared to show biased V and J gene usage.

The clonotype comes from a girl under three years old with a congenital heart defect. V and J are TRBV18 and TRBJ1-1; D is ambiguous. Sequenced sample: thymocytes. The CDR3: CASSPPREENTEAFF. CDR3 sequence (DNA): TGTGCCAGCTCACCCCCAAGGGAGGAGAACACTGAAGCTTTCTTT.